Presented here are 21 T cell receptor beta chains from one specimen sequenced in a study of Graves' ophthalmopathy and Graves' hyperthyroidism. Scientists amplified the TCR beta CDR3 regions from RNA transcripts. In the first round, RT-PCR was carried out with HTBI primers, and a multiplex PCR formed the second round. In TCRdb, the multiplex PCR reads were re-called with MiXCR into one record per CDR3 protein. The sample records 600,000 to 650,000 distinct CDR3 sequences, about a fifth being singletons. The sample taken for sequencing was peripheral blood. These receptors were taken from a woman younger than 35 with stable Graves' hyperthyroidism. Some clones in this sample may be carry-over from other donors' samples.

V and J are TRBV12-3 or TRBV12-4 and TRBJ2-7; weak D call: TRBD2 (5 bases). The CDR3 extends over 18 amino acids. V dropped 4 bases and J dropped 1 base, with 23 bases sitting between them. CDR3 coding DNA: TGTGCCAGCAGTTATCGGGGAACGGGCTTCCTAGAATCCTACGAGCAGTACTTC. Its protein product is CASSYRGTGFLESYEQYF.

As regards this clonotype: A much more abundant neighbour one base away suggests this may be a read error. The CDR3 does not end in the conserved phenylalanine or tryptophan, so this is likely a read error. The J gene is TRBJ1-2, the V gene TRBV20-1, with TRBD1 identical over 9 bases. CDR3 length: 15 amino acids. The germline CDR1 and CDR2 sequences are DFQATT and SNEGSKA (reference sequence). The trim removed 7 bases at V and 4 bases at J, leaving 13 bases unmatched. CDR3 in amino acids: CSGETPGQGVYGYTV. The CDR3 DNA sequence: TGCAGTGGCGAGACCCCGGGACAGGGCGTCTATGGCTACACCGTC.

This clonotype has at least ten counts. The chain uses TRBV7-2 and TRBJ2-7, with unresolved D. The CDR3 is 14 residues long. V was trimmed by 1 base and J by 2 bases, leaving 9 bases between them. CDR1 and CDR2 from the germline V gene are SGHTA and FQGNSA. The CDR3 DNA is TGTGCCAGCAGCTTAGTTTCCGGGCCCTACGAGCAGTACTTC. It encodes CASSLVSGPYEQYF.

The chain combines TRBV6-2 or TRBV6-3 with TRBJ2-7; D unclear. Trimming shortened V by 2 bases and J by 3 bases, and 8 bases separated the two germline ends. CDR1 is MNHEY, CDR2 SVGEGT, per germline. The CDR3 contains 13 residues. The CDR3, as DNA: TGTGCCAGCAGTTACCGACCAGACTACGAGCAGTACTTC. Translating it yields CASSYRPDYEQYF.

In this sample, this clonotype turned up a few times. The chain employs TRBV12-3 or TRBV12-4 and TRBJ2-7; D unclear. The CDR3 sequence is 11 residues long. The V end lost 4 bases, the J end lost 6 bases, and 7 bases lay between the germline ends. The CDR3 coding sequence is TGTGCCAGCAGTTGGGGTCGCGAGCAGTACTTC. It codes for CASSWGREQYF.

This clonotype was seen at least ten times. A read error may account for a junction end that differs from germline. This chain uses TRBV6-2 or TRBV6-3 with TRBJ2-2; TRBD2 matches 7 bases. The germline V gene has CDR1 MNHEY and CDR2 SVGEGT. The CDR3 spans 17 residues. The CDR3 DNA follows: TGTGCCAGCAGTTCCCTACCCGGGGAGGGCATCACCGGGGAGCTGTTTTTC. Protein product: CASSSLPGEGITGELFF.

Ten or more counts support this clonotype. J is TRBJ2-2 and V is TRBV20-1, with TRBD2 matching over 8 bases. The CDR3 has 17 residues. CDR1 DFQATT and CDR2 SNEGSKA come from the germline V gene (reference sequence). Trimming cost V 0 bases and J 4 bases; bases outside gene matches: 10. The CDR3 DNA reads as TGCAGTGCTAGAGATCCTGGCGGGAGGTCAACCACCGGGGAGCTGTTTTTT. This gives the protein CSARDPGGRSTTGELFF.

This clonotype was seen only a few times. The rearrangement uses TRBV7-9 and TRBJ2-5; tentatively, D is TRBD1 or TRBD2 (5 bases each). Germline V gene data show CDR1 as SEHNR and CDR2 as FQNEAQ (reference sequence). Trimming took 4 bases from V and 2 from J, leaving 11 bases between them. The CDR3 covers 14 residues. This CDR3 is CASSSVGRQETQYF. The CDR3 DNA reads as TGTGCCAGCAGCTCCGTGGGACGGCAAGAGACCCAGTACTTC.

This clonotype was recorded many times. This chain joins TRBV20-1 and TRBJ2-7, with D hard to call. Germline V gene lookup returns CDR1 DFQATT and CDR2 SNEGSKA (reference sequence). The CDR3 sequence is 13 residues long. V was shortened by 0 bases and J by 1 base, with 7 bases between the two germline ends. CDR3 residues: CSARDRRSYEQYF. CDR3 DNA: TGCAGTGCTAGAGATCGACGTTCCTACGAGCAGTACTTC.

This clonotype came up a few times. The chain carries TRBV30 and TRBJ1-1; no definite D call. With 5 bases removed from V and 3 bases from J, the gap between germline ends came to 7 bases. Germline CDR1 reads GTSNPN; CDR2 reads SVGIG (reference sequence). The CDR3 has 11 residues. CDR3 in DNA: TGTGCCTGGGGCCGCTACACTGAAGCTTTCTTT. It is translated as CAWGRYTEAFF.

This clonotype was recorded many times. The J gene is TRBJ2-7, the V gene TRBV6-5; tentative D call: TRBD1 (5 bases). Germline CDR1 and CDR2: MNHEY and SVGAGI. The CDR3 is made up of 16 amino acids. V was shortened by 0 bases and J by 0 bases, with 12 bases between the two germline ends. The CDR3 protein is CASSYSATGLSYEQYF. The CDR3 region has the DNA TGTGCCAGCAGTTACTCGGCCACAGGTCTCTCCTACGAGCAGTACTTC.

CDR3 sequence (DNA): TGTGCCAGCAGTTTAGTAATGGGGGCAGGACAGCCCCAGCATTTT. This sequence encodes CASSLVMGAGQPQHF. The chain uses TRBV12-3 or TRBV12-4 and TRBJ1-5; perhaps TRBD1 as D (6 bases). This CDR3 is built from 15 residues. Trimming cost V 1 base and J 7 bases, with 14 bases left between them.

The chain recombines TRBV10-3 with TRBJ2-7; weak D call: TRBD1 (5 bases). The CDR3 runs to 16 residues. CDR1 ENHRY and CDR2 SYGVKD come from the germline V gene. Trimming stripped 2 bases from V and 1 base from J, with 15 bases between. The CDR3 DNA sequence: TGTGCCATCAGTGAGCCTACGACAGTACAGTCCTACGAGCAGTACTTC. It is translated as CAISEPTTVQSYEQYF.

The chain is built from TRBV7-8 and TRBJ1-2; no clear D gene. The CDR3 spans 13 residues. Germline CDR1 SGHVS, CDR2 FQNEAQ. V gave up 2 bases and J gave up 5 bases, with 9 bases separating them. CDR3 nucleotides: TGTGCCAGCAGCTTAAGAAGTGGATATGGCTACACCTTC. Amino acids: CASSLRSGYGYTF.

This clonotype was seen ten or more times. The rearrangement links TRBV28 to TRBJ2-5; 9 bases line up with TRBD1. J was trimmed by 7 bases and V by 1 base; bases with no gene match: 10. Per the germline V gene, CDR1 is MDHEN and CDR2 is SYDVKM. This CDR3 is 16 amino acids long. This CDR3 reads CASSLSGQGGKGTQYF. CDR3 DNA sequence: TGTGCCAGCAGTTTATCGGGACAGGGAGGGAAAGGGACCCAGTACTTC.

The chain has TRBV28 and TRBJ1-3; D is possibly TRBD1 (6 bases). V dropped 9 bases and J dropped 2 bases, with 11 bases sitting between them. The germline CDR1 and CDR2 sequences are MDHEN and SYDVKM. The CDR3 totals 13 residues. This CDR3 is CASFGTPGNTIYF. CDR3 in DNA: TGTGCCAGTTTCGGGACACCTGGAAACACCATATATTTT.

This clonotype has just a few counts. Since a much larger clone is just one base distant, this may be a read error. The genes are TRBV7-3 and TRBJ1-6; D perhaps matches TRBD1 (6 bases). This CDR3 has 14 amino acids. From germline, CDR1 is SGHTA and CDR2 FQGTGA. The CDR3 sequence: CASSWDTDNSHLHF. The CDR3 DNA reads TGTGCCAGCAGCTGGGACACCGACAATTCACACCTCCACTTT.

The table lists this clonotype with many counts. The rearrangement joins TRBV11-2 to TRBJ2-7, with D maybe TRBD2 (5 bases). The CDR3 spans 17 residues. The germline V gene has CDR1 SGHAT and CDR2 FQNNGV. V shed 5 bases and J shed 0 bases, with 20 bases lying between them. CDR3 coding DNA: TGTGCCAGCAGCCCCCTTCAAGGAGGAAGGAGCTCCTACGAGCAGTACTTC. Protein product: CASSPLQGGRSSYEQYF.

There are many counts of this clonotype. This sequence joins TRBV2 and TRBJ1-5; D is unclear. The CDR3 consists of 15 residues. The V gene lost 3 bases and the J gene lost 0 bases, with 9 bases spanning the gap. CDR1 and CDR2 (germline): SNHLY, FYNNEI. Here the CDR3 DNA reads TGTGCCAGCAGTGACCGCAGGAATAGCAATCAGCCCCAGCATTTT. The encoded protein is CASSDRRNSNQPQHF.

This clonotype was counted at least ten times. This rearrangement joins TRBV20-1 to TRBJ1-5, with 7 nucleotides matching TRBD1. The CDR3 loop spans 16 amino acids. Germline V gene lookup returns CDR1 DFQATT and CDR2 SNEGSKA (reference sequence). Losses at the gene ends were 2 bases for V and 3 bases for J; bases not matched to a gene: 10. CDR3 sequence reads: CSARNAGGSVNQPQHF. CDR3 DNA: TGCAGTGCTAGAAACGCAGGGGGATCGGTCAATCAGCCCCAGCATTTT.

This clonotype showed up many times. CDR3 DNA: TGTGCCAGCAGCTTGGATAGCGGGGTTCTCTCCGGGGAGCTGTTTTTT. This translates into CASSLDSGVLSGELFF. The J gene is TRBJ2-2, the V gene TRBV5-5, with TRBD2 matching 8 bases. The CDR3 totals 16 residues. With V trimmed by 0 bases and J by 6 bases, 7 bases remained unmatched. Germline V CDR1 and CDR2: SGHKS, YYEKEE (reference sequence).